These 32 T cell receptor beta chains were sequenced from one sample in a study of response to subunit inactivated influenza vaccine. Via MiXCR, TCRdb re-called the RT-PCR reads, giving one row per CDR3 protein. The table lists 150,000 to 200,000 distinct CDR3 sequences, 10% to 15% of them singletons. In addition, the sample was reused for a study of T cells expressing NK-cell markers. That study adds: It was by 5'RACE template switching with UMIs that TCR beta cDNA was made.

The starting material was CD8+ T cells sorted from PBMCs, obtained about 11 days after vaccination. The source is a man aged 45-65 years who received an inactivated influenza vaccine.

The table lists this clonotype with a few counts. The chain joins TRBV6-6 to TRBJ2-3, with TRBD2 matching 15 bases. CDR1 and CDR2 from the germline V gene are MNHNY and SVGAGI (reference sequence). The CDR3 extends over 13 amino acids. Trimming cost V 7 bases and J 14 bases; bases outside gene matches: 7. This CDR3 reads CASNPGLAGGAYF. CDR3 nucleotide sequence: TGTGCCAGCAACCCGGGACTAGCGGGGGGCGCGTATTTT.

In its sample, this clonotype was seen a few times. The V call is TRBV6-1, the J call TRBJ2-2; tentatively, D is TRBD1 or TRBD2 (5 bases each). The germline V gene encodes CDR1 MNHNS and CDR2 SASEGT. The V gene lost 10 bases and the J gene lost 3 bases, with 21 bases spanning the gap. The CDR3 is made up of 16 amino acids. CDR3 region: CATGGHSLVYTGELFF. The CDR3 DNA sequence: TGTGCCACCGGAGGACACAGCCTTGTCTACACCGGGGAGCTGTTTTTT.

This sequence joins TRBV4-3 and TRBJ2-6, with D unclear. The CDR3 spans 13 residues. CDR1 and CDR2 (germline): LGHNA, YSLEER. The V gene lost 0 bases and the J gene lost 12 bases, with 9 bases spanning the gap. DNA for the CDR3: TGCGCCAGCAGCCAAGACGTCCGGGCCGTCCTGACTTTC. Its translation: CASSQDVRAVLTF.

The V call is TRBV12-3 or TRBV12-4, the J call TRBJ2-1; D perhaps matches TRBD2 (5 bases). V was cut by 6 bases and J by 15 bases, with 15 bases left in between. The CDR3 extends over 11 amino acids. In DNA form, the CDR3 reads TGTGCCAGCAGCGAACGGGATTTGCCGTTCTTC. Its protein is CASSERDLPFF.

This clonotype was seen more than once but under ten times. The V and J genes are TRBV20-1 and TRBJ2-7, with D perhaps being TRBD1 or TRBD2 (5 bases each). CDR3 size: 14 residues. Deletions cut 1 base from V and 2 bases from J, with 12 bases between. Germline loops: CDR1 DFQATT, CDR2 SNEGSKA (reference sequence). The chain's CDR3 is CSARVRDQAYEQYF. DNA for the CDR3: TGCAGTGCTAGAGTCCGGGACCAAGCCTACGAGCAGTACTTC.

This clonotype came up a few times. This chain links TRBV4-2 with TRBJ1-5, with D possibly matching TRBD1 (6 bases). The CDR3 extends over 15 amino acids. V lost 0 bases, J lost 3 bases, and 9 bases lay in between. The germline V gene encodes CDR1 LGHNA and CDR2 YNFKEQ. The chain's CDR3 is CASSQDNRANQPQHF. Here the CDR3 DNA reads TGTGCCAGCAGCCAAGACAACAGGGCCAATCAGCCCCAGCATTTT.

This clonotype has ten or more counts. This chain uses TRBV7-9 with TRBJ2-7, with TRBD1 matching over 9 bases. This CDR3 has 15 amino acids. Trimming removed 5 bases from V and 3 bases from J; junction bases left unmatched: 8. Germline values: CDR1 SEHNR, CDR2 FQNEAQ (reference sequence). DNA of the CDR3: TGTGCCAGCAGCACCCAACCGGGACAGGGCTACGAGCAGTACTTC. The encoded protein is CASSTQPGQGYEQYF.

This clonotype showed up just a few times. This chain joins TRBV29-1 and TRBJ2-7; no clear D. Germline V gene lookup returns CDR1 SQVTM and CDR2 ANQGSEA. The CDR3 extends over 15 amino acids. Trimming shortened V by 1 base and J by 4 bases, and 17 bases separated the two germline ends. The CDR3 region has the DNA TGCAGCGTTGAAGCTGCAGCGTCGGGCGTGTACGAGCAGTACTTC. It specifies CSVEAAASGVYEQYF.

This chain connects TRBV4-3 to TRBJ2-7; D uncertain. The V gene lost 0 bases and the J gene lost 2 bases, with 11 bases spanning the gap. Germline loops: CDR1 LGHNA, CDR2 YSLEER. The CDR3 is 15 amino acids. The CDR3 here is CASSQEEAMPYEQYF. The CDR3 nucleotides read TGCGCCAGCAGCCAAGAAGAGGCGATGCCCTACGAGCAGTACTTC.

This chain links TRBV25-1 with TRBJ2-2, with 8 bases aligning to TRBD2. J lost 5 bases, V lost 6 bases, and 5 bases had no gene match. CDR1 and CDR2 from the germline V gene are MGHDK and SYGVNS. The CDR3 contains 14 residues. The CDR3 sequence is CASRWPSGTGELFF. CDR3 bases: TGTGCCAGCAGATGGCCTAGCGGGACCGGGGAGCTGTTTTTT.

Only a few counts were recorded for this clonotype. The chain has TRBV12-3 or TRBV12-4 and TRBJ1-5; D is ambiguous. V lost 6 bases and J lost 2, with 11 bases in between. The CDR3 has 14 residues. The DNA of the CDR3 is TGTGCCAGCAGCCTGGTTATGGGCAATCAGCCCCAGCATTTT. As protein: CASSLVMGNQPQHF.

Only a few counts were recorded for this clonotype. J is TRBJ2-7 and V is TRBV3-1, with a weak D call TRBD1 (6 bases). In germline, CDR1 is LGHDT, CDR2 YNNKEL (reference sequence). V was shortened by 1 base and J by 2 bases, with 12 bases between the two germline ends. This CDR3 spans 15 amino acids. The CDR3 nucleotides are TGTGCCAGCAGCCAAGCGAGGGGGACACCCTACGAGCAGTACTTC. It is translated as CASSQARGTPYEQYF.

This clonotype has a handful of counts. The chain has TRBV6-2 or TRBV6-3 and TRBJ2-3; 11 bases agree with TRBD2. V shed 6 bases, J shed 0 bases, and the junction held 8 bases outside the gene matches. Germline loops: CDR1 MNHEY, CDR2 SVGEGT. This CDR3 is 17 amino acids long. The CDR3 sequence is CASRGLASGRSTDTQYF. The DNA for the CDR3 is TGTGCCAGCAGGGGGCTGGCTAGCGGGAGGAGCACAGATACGCAGTATTTT.

This chain connects TRBV20-1 to TRBJ2-1; the D gene is possibly TRBD2 (7 bases). V lost 0 bases and J 8 bases, leaving 23 bases between the germline ends. The length of the CDR3 is 17 residues. CDR1 and CDR2 from the germline V gene are DFQATT and SNEGSKA (reference sequence). CDR3 in DNA: TGCAGTGCTAGAGATCCCTTTTGGGAGGGGGTGAGAGATGAGCAGTTCTTC. This encodes CSARDPFWEGVRDEQFF.

A few counts support this clonotype. The chain links TRBV4-3 to TRBJ2-1; TRBD2 agrees at 9 bases. The CDR3 loop spans 17 amino acids. V trimming: 0 bases; J trimming: 7 bases; junction bases outside the gene matches: 10. From germline, CDR1 is LGHNA and CDR2 YSLEER. In DNA form, the CDR3 reads TGCGCCAGCAGCCAAGATTTCGCGGGAGGGCCCGGGAATGAGCAGTTCTTC. Translating it yields CASSQDFAGGPGNEQFF.

This clonotype was found a few times. V gene TRBV10-3 combines with J gene TRBJ2-3, with 10 bases identical to TRBD2. CDR3 size: 14 residues. Trimming removed 3 bases from V and 9 bases from J; junction bases left unmatched: 6. Germline values: CDR1 ENHRY, CDR2 SYGVKD. CDR3 in DNA: TGTGCCATCAGTGACGGTCTAGCGGGGGACACGCAGTATTTT. Residues: CAISDGLAGDTQYF.

This clonotype showed up just a few times. The chain is built from TRBV27 and TRBJ2-7; no clear D gene. The germline CDR1 and CDR2 sequences are MNHEY and SMNVEV (reference sequence). The CDR3 sequence is 14 residues long. Trimming pared 2 bases from V and 1 base from J, leaving 9 bases between. The CDR3 reads CASSLGRWSYEQYF. Here the CDR3 DNA reads TGTGCCAGCAGTTTAGGCAGGTGGTCCTACGAGCAGTACTTC.

V gene TRBV7-9 combines with J gene TRBJ2-6; TRBD1 matches 9 bases. The CDR3 has 16 amino acids. CDR1 and CDR2 from the germline V gene are SEHNR and FQNEAQ (reference sequence). J lost 2 bases, V lost 4 bases, and 3 bases had no gene match. CDR3 region: CASSWDRATGANVLTF. The DNA for the CDR3 is TGTGCCAGCAGCTGGGACAGGGCTACTGGGGCCAACGTCCTGACTTTC.

The chain combines TRBV6-1 with TRBJ2-7; D gene ambiguous. V was trimmed by 1 base and J by 3 bases, leaving 16 bases between them. The germline gives CDR1 MNHNS, CDR2 SASEGT. This CDR3 comprises 16 residues. The CDR3, as DNA: TGTGCCAGCAGTGAAGGGACCGATTACTGGTTCTACGAGCAGTACTTC. Encoded protein: CASSEGTDYWFYEQYF.

This sequence joins TRBV24-1 and TRBJ2-5; D is perhaps TRBD2 (6 bases). V lost 9 bases and J lost 1, with 14 bases in between. This CDR3 has 14 residues. Germline loops: CDR1 KGHDR, CDR2 SFDVKD. CDR3 bases: TGTGCCACCGCGGAGGGATGGGGCCAAGAGACCCAGTACTTC. It is translated as CATAEGWGQETQYF.

In nucleotides, the CDR3 is TGCAGTGCTAGAATCGAGACGGCTGGAAACACCATATATTTT. Translating gives CSARIETAGNTIYF. The V call is TRBV20-1, the J call TRBJ1-3, with no clear D. The CDR3 spans 14 residues. V was pared by 2 bases and J by 2 bases, with 10 bases between. CDR1 DFQATT and CDR2 SNEGSKA come from the germline V gene (reference sequence).

This clonotype was seen more than once but under ten times. CDR3 amino acids: CASSLAAGYQPQHF. The CDR3 bases are TGCGCCAGCAGCTTGGCGGCAGGTTATCAGCCCCAGCATTTT. V and J are TRBV5-1 and TRBJ1-5; no definite D call. This CDR3 spans 14 amino acids. Trimming stripped 0 bases from V and 5 bases from J, with 9 bases between. The V gene's germline CDR1 is SGHRS and CDR2 YFSETQ.

This clonotype was seen more than once but under ten times. CDR3 loop: CASNWYDRDEQYF. The CDR3 DNA reads TGCGCCAGCAACTGGTATGACAGGGACGAGCAGTACTTC. The chain uses TRBV5-1 and TRBJ2-7; 7 nucleotides align to TRBD1. The CDR3 spans 13 residues. Trimming at V came to 6 bases and at J to 5 bases, leaving 8 bases not matched to a gene. The germline V gene encodes CDR1 SGHRS and CDR2 YFSETQ.

On this clonotype itself: This may stem from a read error, because a much larger clone lies one nucleotide away. The chain joins TRBV11-1 to TRBJ2-7; a weak D match, TRBD1 (5 bases). CDR1 is SGHAT and CDR2 is FQDESV in the germline V gene (reference sequence). This CDR3 has 13 residues. Trimming cost V 3 bases and J 0 bases, with 6 bases left between them. This chain's CDR3 is CASSLDNSYEQYF. CDR3 in DNA: TGTGCCAGCAGCTTGGACAACTCCTACGAGCAGTACTTC.

The chain combines TRBV27 with TRBJ1-2; TRBD1 aligns across 8 bases. This CDR3 contains 15 residues. V shed 4 bases, J shed 2 bases, and the junction held 6 bases outside the gene matches. CDR1 MNHEY and CDR2 SMNVEV come from the germline V gene (reference sequence). The CDR3 nucleotides read TGTGCCAGCAGTTCCATCAGGGGGCCCAACTATGGCTACACCTTC. Translating gives CASSSIRGPNYGYTF.

This clonotype was seen a handful of times. The chain couples TRBV9 to TRBJ2-1; the match to TRBD2 covers 9 bases. Looked up from germline, CDR1 is SGDLS and CDR2 is YYNGEE. J lost 0 bases, V lost 4 bases, and 5 bases had no gene match. The CDR3 covers 16 residues. CDR3 coding DNA: TGTGCCAGCAGCCCAGGACTAGCGTCCTCCTACAATGAGCAGTTCTTC. Translation: CASSPGLASSYNEQFF.

The V gene is TRBV4-1, the J gene TRBJ2-3; weak D call: TRBD2 (6 bases). CDR3 length equals 15 residues. Germline V gives CDR1 MGHRA, CDR2 YSYEKL. Trimming left V 6 bases short and J 0 bases short, with 13 bases between. The CDR3 nucleotides are TGCGCCAGCAGACCTCGACTAGGGAGCACAGATACGCAGTATTTT. It is translated as CASRPRLGSTDTQYF.

J is TRBJ2-4 and V is TRBV28, with TRBD1 matching over 9 bases. The CDR3 is made up of 17 amino acids. Trimming took 3 bases from V and 3 from J; bases not matched to a gene: 9. Germline V gives CDR1 MDHEN, CDR2 SYDVKM. DNA of the CDR3: TGTGCCAGCAGTTTTAGCTACAGGGACAGGGTCAAAAACATTCAGTACTTC. Translating it yields CASSFSYRDRVKNIQYF. The complete variable domain, with remaining parts taken from reference TRBV28 and TRBJ2-4, reads DVKVTQSSRYLVKRTGEKVFLECVQDMDHENMFWYRQDPGLGLRLIYFSYDVKMKEKGDIPEGYSVSREKKERFSLILESASTNQTSMYLCASSFSYRDRVKNIQYFGAGTRLSVL.

The chain employs TRBV11-2 and TRBJ2-7, with TRBD1 matching 8 bases. The CDR3 loop spans 14 amino acids. The junction had 9 bases not matched to a gene; V was cut back by 6 bases and J by 5 bases. Germline V gene data show CDR1 as SGHAT and CDR2 as FQNNGV. The chain's CDR3 is CASSLHQGAHEQYF. The CDR3 region has the DNA TGTGCCAGCAGTCTCCATCAGGGGGCACACGAGCAGTACTTC.

Only a few counts were recorded for this clonotype. CDR3 region: CASSPIGGGPDIQYF. CDR3 coding DNA: TGTGCCAGCAGTCCTATCGGGGGGGGGCCGGACATTCAGTACTTC. The J gene is TRBJ2-4, the V gene TRBV28; 8 positions agree with TRBD2. The CDR3 consists of 15 residues. J lost 8 bases, V lost 5 bases, and 11 bases had no gene match. Germline assignment: CDR1 MDHEN and CDR2 SYDVKM.

The V gene is TRBV6-6, the J gene TRBJ2-1; D gene unclear. The V end lost 5 bases, the J end lost 6 bases, and 5 bases lay between the germline ends. CDR1 is MNHNY and CDR2 is SVGAGI in the germline V gene (reference sequence). This CDR3 has 11 residues. The CDR3 sequence is CASSPTNEQFF. DNA for the CDR3: TGTGCCAGCAGTCCAACCAATGAGCAGTTCTTC.

This clonotype was recorded at least ten times. The chain combines TRBV4-1 with TRBJ2-3; tentatively, D is TRBD2 (7 bases). The germline V gene encodes CDR1 MGHRA and CDR2 YSYEKL. The CDR3 is 15 amino acids. The V and J ends lost 1 base and 3 bases respectively, with 11 bases between them. CDR3 sequence reads: CASSQVEGGTDTQYF. CDR3 in DNA: TGCGCCAGCAGCCAAGTTGAGGGGGGGACAGATACGCAGTATTTT.